This TCR beta chain was obtained from a study of T cell clusters in autoimmune cytopenias. TRB rearrangements were amplified by touch-down multiplex PCR with mixed TRB-A/B primers. TCRdb re-analyzed the multiplex PCR reads; it lists each CDR3 protein once, without DNA. The sample shows under 2,500 distinct CDR3 sequences, and roughly 29% sits with its ten largest clones. General study results and limits: Compared with active autoimmune hepatitis patients, healthy donors showed about 2.7-fold more exclusive TRB clusters. Clustering suggested that physiological T cell clusters were missing in primary autoimmune cytopenia patients.

About 39,000 genome equivalents of blood DNA were amplified for TRB. Measured by frequency, this clonotype is medium-sized (0.01 to 0.1%). Its target is not known. CDR3 length: 15 residues. CDR1 and CDR2 (germline): MNHEY, SVGAGI. The TCR was taken from a human donor with an autoimmune cytopenia or autoimmune hepatitis (not recorded which). Specimen: peripheral blood. The chain joins TRBV6-5 to TRBJ2-7; TCRdb's D call, TRBD1, is unchecked because there is no DNA. CDR3 region: CASSYSGRGGYEQYF.